This passage covers 27 T cell receptor beta chains from one sample sequenced in a study of T cell responses to AZD1222 COVID-19 vaccine. TCRdb keeps only in-frame clones here, not all; method: immunoSEQ multiplex PCR. The sample includes some 170,000 clones, approximately 92% seen only once; the top ten take 2.6%. The specimen comprised peripheral blood, sampled on day 0 of AZD1222 vaccination. Receptors originate from an adult in good health.

The V call is TRBV6-5, the J call TRBJ2-7; 7 positions agree with TRBD2. The CDR3 loop spans 14 amino acids. V dropped 1 base and J dropped 2; count of bases not matched to a gene: 2. Germline V lookup: CDR1 MNHEY, CDR2 SVGAGI. The CDR3 here is CASSYWTSPYEQYF. CDR3 coding DNA: TGTGCCAGCAGTTACTGGACTAGTCCCTACGAGCAGTACTTC.

This rearrangement joins TRBV29-1 to TRBJ1-2; the D gene is possibly TRBD1 (6 bases). CDR3 size: 14 residues. The germline V gene has CDR1 SQVTM and CDR2 ANQGSEA. V shed 7 bases and J shed 0 bases, with 15 bases lying between them. CDR3 nucleotide sequence: TGCAGCGCGTCCGGGACATCAGCTAACTATGGCTACACCTTC. Translation: CSASGTSANYGYTF.

The V gene is TRBV27, the J gene TRBJ2-7, with TRBD2 matching over 8 bases. V trimming: 5 bases; J trimming: 0 bases; junction bases outside the gene matches: 3. The CDR3 totals 14 residues. The germline V gene encodes CDR1 MNHEY and CDR2 SMNVEV (reference sequence). CDR3 sequence: CASSLGTSSYEQYF. In DNA form, the CDR3 reads TGTGCCAGCAGTCTAGGGACTAGCTCCTACGAGCAGTACTTC.

Here the CDR3 DNA reads TGTGCCAGCAGTGACGGGGGACTAGCGGCCTACAATGAGCAGTTCTTC. This codes for CASSDGGLAAYNEQFF. The chain couples TRBV6-1 to TRBJ2-1, with 11 bases matching TRBD2. CDR1 MNHNS and CDR2 SASEGT come from the germline V gene. The V gene end was trimmed by 3 bases and the J gene end by 2 bases; junction bases not matched to a gene: 3. The length of the CDR3 is 16 residues.

The rearrangement uses TRBV11-2 and TRBJ2-7, with TRBD1 identical over 7 bases. Trimming took 5 bases from V and 6 from J; bases not matched to a gene: 10. Germline V gene data show CDR1 as SGHAT and CDR2 as FQNNGV. This CDR3 has 14 residues. CDR3 bases: TGTGCCAGCAGCCCCCAAGGACAGGCGGCCGAGCAGTACTTC. It specifies CASSPQGQAAEQYF.

This sequence joins TRBV30 and TRBJ2-5; the D gene is possibly TRBD2 (6 bases). The germline CDR1 and CDR2 sequences are GTSNPN and SVGIG (reference sequence). The CDR3 sequence is 12 residues long. V was trimmed by 7 bases and J by 4 bases, leaving 13 bases between them. The CDR3 here is CASGQGGETQYF. The DNA for the CDR3 is TGTGCCTCGGGGCAGGGAGGAGAGACCCAGTACTTC.

The chain couples TRBV4-1 to TRBJ1-1; 7 nucleotides line up with TRBD1. This CDR3 has 18 amino acids. Per the germline V gene, CDR1 is MGHRA and CDR2 is YSYEKL. The junction had 14 bases not matched to a gene; V was cut back by 0 bases and J by 4 bases. The CDR3 protein is CASSQELIYRDSLTEAFF. In nucleotides, the CDR3 is TGCGCCAGCAGCCAAGAGCTGATCTATAGGGACAGCCTCACTGAAGCTTTCTTT.

The rearrangement joins TRBV6-1 to TRBJ2-1, with TRBD2 identical over 11 bases. The CDR3 is 18 amino acids. The germline CDR1 and CDR2 sequences are MNHNS and SASEGT. The V and J ends lost 2 bases and 2 bases, in that order; junction bases with no gene match: 8. Here the CDR3 DNA reads TGTGCCAGCAGTGAATCCCCAGCGGGACTAGCGGCCTACAATGAGCAGTTCTTC. This translates into CASSESPAGLAAYNEQFF.

The chain joins TRBV3-1 (or the pseudogene TRBV3-2) to TRBJ2-1; D gene uncertain. Germline V gene data show CDR1 as LGHDT and CDR2 as YNNKEL (reference sequence). The CDR3 extends over 13 amino acids. V was pared by 0 bases and J by 8 bases, with 8 bases between. This CDR3 is CASSQERPDEQFF. CDR3 coding DNA: TGTGCCAGCAGCCAAGAAAGGCCGGATGAGCAGTTCTTC.

The chain uses TRBV5-5 and TRBJ1-5, with D possibly matching TRBD1 (6 bases). Germline CDR1 SGHKS, CDR2 YYEKEE (reference sequence). This CDR3 is built from 13 residues. The V end was cut by 3 bases, the J end by 7 bases, with 11 bases between. CDR3 protein: CASSSDRSQPQHF. CDR3 DNA sequence: TGTGCCAGCAGCTCGGACAGAAGCCAGCCCCAGCATTTT. The whole variable domain, filled in from reference TRBV5-5 and TRBJ1-5, reads DAGVTQSPTHLIKTRGQQVTLRCSPISGHKSVSWYQQVLGQGPQFIFQYYEKEERGRGNFPDRFSARQFPNYSSELNVNALLLGDSALYLCASSSDRSQPQHFGDGTRLSIL.

The rearrangement joins TRBV5-6 to TRBJ1-5; TRBD1 might be the D (5 bases). The V gene lost 0 bases and the J gene lost 11 bases, with 15 bases spanning the gap. Germline V CDR1 and CDR2: SGHDT, YYEEEE. The CDR3 has 14 residues. The CDR3 DNA reads as TGTGCCAGCAGCTTGGCTGGGACTCCCCTCACCCAGCATTTT. Its protein product is CASSLAGTPLTQHF.

J is TRBJ2-1 and V is TRBV5-1, with D perhaps being TRBD1 or TRBD2 (6 bases each). Per the germline V gene, CDR1 is SGHRS and CDR2 is YFSETQ. The germline V and J ends were trimmed by 4 bases and 3 bases, with 17 bases remaining between them. This CDR3 spans 16 amino acids. The CDR3 region has the DNA TGCGCCAGCAGCACCTCCGGGGGACAAATCTACAATGAGCAGTTCTTC. Translation gives CASSTSGGQIYNEQFF.

The chain has TRBV2 and TRBJ2-5; no firm D call. Per germline, CDR1 SNHLY and CDR2 FYNNEI. The CDR3 runs to 14 residues. V was pared by 3 bases and J by 1 base, with 9 bases between. The CDR3 coding sequence is TGTGCCAGCAGTGAGAGCCGGGTCCAAGAGACCCAGTACTTC. It translates to CASSESRVQETQYF. Together with reference TRBV2 and TRBJ2-5, the CDR3 gives the full variable domain: EPEVTQTPSHQVTQMGQEVILRCVPISNHLYFYWYRQILGQKVEFLVSFYNNEISEKSEIFDDQFSVERPDGSNFTLKIRSTKLEDSAMYFCASSESRVQETQYFGPGTRLLVL.

This rearrangement joins TRBV6-1 to TRBJ2-3; 10 bases are shared with TRBD2. CDR1 MNHNS and CDR2 SASEGT come from the germline V gene. J was trimmed by 3 bases and V by 4 bases; bases with no gene match: 7. The length of the CDR3 is 16 residues. CDR3 residues: CASSAASGRATDTQYF. As DNA, the CDR3 is TGTGCCAGCAGTGCGGCTAGCGGGAGAGCAACAGATACGCAGTATTTT.

The rearrangement uses TRBV7-9 and TRBJ1-5; 7 bases are shared with TRBD1. After removal of 5 bases from V and 5 bases from J, the junction contained 3 bases not matched to a gene. Germline V CDR1 and CDR2: SEHNR, FQNEAQ (reference sequence). The CDR3 sequence is 13 residues long. The CDR3 loop reads CASSRDSHQPQHF. The CDR3 nucleotides are TGTGCCAGCAGCCGGGACAGTCATCAGCCCCAGCATTTT.

The chain recombines TRBV7-9 with TRBJ2-7; D is ambiguous. Trimming removed 4 bases at V and 0 bases at J, with 13 bases between. CDR3 size: 15 residues. Looked up from germline, CDR1 is SEHNR and CDR2 is FQNEAQ (reference sequence). The CDR3 sequence: CASSSTALSSYEQYF. The CDR3 bases are TGTGCCAGCAGCTCCACGGCCCTGAGCTCCTACGAGCAGTACTTC.

The J gene is TRBJ1-6, the V gene TRBV12-5, with D unresolved. The V end lost 1 base, the J end lost 5 bases, and 6 bases lay between the germline ends. The CDR3 covers 14 residues. Germline CDR1 is LGHNT and CDR2 is FRNRAP. CDR3 in DNA: TGTGCTAGTGGTTTGGCGGCAGATAATTCACCCCTCCACTTT. Its protein is CASGLAADNSPLHF.

The chain joins TRBV6-5 to TRBJ1-2; TRBD1 agrees at 7 bases. This CDR3 has 15 amino acids. Germline V gives CDR1 MNHEY, CDR2 SVGAGI. V lost 6 bases to trimming and J lost 3 bases; unmatched junction nucleotides: 10. The CDR3 spells CASSPRFTGDYGYTF. CDR3 DNA sequence: TGTGCCAGCAGCCCCCGATTTACAGGGGACTATGGCTACACCTTC.

The V call is TRBV10-3, the J call TRBJ1-5; D not resolved. Trimming took off 7 bases at V and 3 bases at J, with 16 bases between the two ends. CDR3 size: 15 residues. The germline CDR1 and CDR2 sequences are ENHRY and SYGVKD. This CDR3 is CAIKPDGLSNQPQHF. For the CDR3, the DNA is TGTGCCATCAAGCCCGACGGACTTTCCAATCAGCCCCAGCATTTT.

This chain joins TRBV10-1 and TRBJ1-5, with D perhaps matching TRBD1 (6 bases). Trimming stripped 10 bases from V and 1 base from J, with 14 bases between. The CDR3 extends over 14 amino acids. CDR1 and CDR2 (germline): WNHNN, SYGVQD (reference sequence). As DNA, the CDR3 is TGCGCCATTACCGGGACATTAAGCAATCAGCCCCAGCATTTT. Its translation: CAITGTLSNQPQHF.

The chain is built from TRBV6-5 and TRBJ2-1; D may be TRBD1 or TRBD2 (5 bases each). The CDR3 is 14 residues long. Germline values: CDR1 MNHEY, CDR2 SVGAGI. Trimming shortened V by 4 bases and J by 4 bases, and 11 bases separated the two germline ends. This CDR3 is CASSSMGRYNEQFF. CDR3 coding DNA: TGTGCCAGCAGTTCTATGGGACGGTACAATGAGCAGTTCTTC.

The gene calls are TRBV25-1 and TRBJ2-5; D gene uncertain. This CDR3 has 13 amino acids. Germline assignment: CDR1 MGHDK and CDR2 SYGVNS. Deletions cut 4 bases from V and 2 bases from J, with 8 bases between. The CDR3 region is CASSGATQETQYF. The CDR3 nucleotides are TGTGCCAGCAGTGGAGCGACACAAGAGACCCAGTACTTC. Drawing the rest from reference TRBV25-1 and TRBJ2-5, the complete variable domain is EADIYQTPRYLVIGTGKKITLECSQTMGHDKMYWYQQDPGMELHLIHYSYGVNSTEKGDLSSESTVSRIRTEHFPLTLESARPSHTSQYLCASSGATQETQYFGPGTRLLVL.

The chain carries TRBV18 and TRBJ2-7, with a possible D match to TRBD2 (5 bases). In germline, CDR1 is KGHSH, CDR2 LQKENI. Trimming pared 3 bases from V and 2 bases from J, leaving 11 bases between. This CDR3 region has 14 residues. The CDR3 region is CASSPAGIAYEQYF. CDR3 DNA sequence: TGTGCCAGCTCACCGGCGGGTATCGCCTACGAGCAGTACTTC.

V and J are TRBV30 and TRBJ1-1, with 8 nucleotides matching TRBD1. The germline gives CDR1 GTSNPN, CDR2 SVGIG (reference sequence). This CDR3 comprises 13 residues. V gave up 4 bases and J gave up 4 bases; unmatched junction bases: 5. The CDR3 loop reads CAWTPDRATEAFF. In DNA, the CDR3 is TGTGCCTGGACGCCGGACAGGGCCACTGAAGCTTTCTTT.

The chain recombines TRBV25-1 with TRBJ1-5, with D hard to call. V lost 5 bases and J lost 1, with 3 bases in between. Germline loops: CDR1 MGHDK, CDR2 SYGVNS. CDR3 size: 12 residues. CDR3: CASSNSNQPQHF. Here the CDR3 DNA reads TGTGCCAGCAGTAACAGCAATCAGCCCCAGCATTTT.

This chain connects TRBV27 to TRBJ1-6, with D unclear. Germline assignment: CDR1 MNHEY and CDR2 SMNVEV (reference sequence). This CDR3 region has 12 residues. The V end lost 6 bases, the J end lost 6 bases, and 6 bases lay between the germline ends. The DNA of the CDR3 is TGTGCCAGCAGCACAGCTAATTCACCCCTCCACTTT. Translating it yields CASSTANSPLHF.

J is TRBJ1-2 and V is TRBV24-1; 8 nucleotides agree with TRBD1. CDR3 length equals 16 residues. J gave up 6 bases and V 3 bases, and 11 bases lay outside the gene matches. CDR1 and CDR2 from the germline V gene are KGHDR and SFDVKD. The CDR3 nucleotides read TGTGCCACCAGTGATCTTTCCTCGACAGGGGCTGATGGCTACACCTTC. This gives the protein CATSDLSSTGADGYTF.